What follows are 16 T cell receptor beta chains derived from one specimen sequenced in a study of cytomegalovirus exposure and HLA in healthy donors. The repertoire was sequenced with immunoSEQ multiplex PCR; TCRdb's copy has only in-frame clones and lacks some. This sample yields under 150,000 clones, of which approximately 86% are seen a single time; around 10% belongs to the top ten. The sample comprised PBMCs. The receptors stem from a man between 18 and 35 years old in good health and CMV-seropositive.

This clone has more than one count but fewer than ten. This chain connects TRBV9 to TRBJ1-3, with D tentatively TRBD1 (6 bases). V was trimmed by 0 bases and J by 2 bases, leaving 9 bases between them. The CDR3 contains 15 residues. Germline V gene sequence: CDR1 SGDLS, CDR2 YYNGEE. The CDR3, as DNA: TGTGCCAGCAGCGTAGACCCAGGGGCTGGAAACACCATATATTTT. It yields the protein CASSVDPGAGNTIYF.

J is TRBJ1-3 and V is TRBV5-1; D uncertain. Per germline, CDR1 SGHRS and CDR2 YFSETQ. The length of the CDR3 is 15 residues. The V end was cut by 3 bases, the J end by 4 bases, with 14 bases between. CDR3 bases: TGCGCCAGCAGCTCCCCACCGGGAATAGGAAACACCATATATTTT. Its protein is CASSSPPGIGNTIYF.

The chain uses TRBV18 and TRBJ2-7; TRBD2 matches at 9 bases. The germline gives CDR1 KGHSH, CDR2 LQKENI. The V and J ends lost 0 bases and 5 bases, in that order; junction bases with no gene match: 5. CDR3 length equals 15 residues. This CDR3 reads CASSPPSGSIHEQYF. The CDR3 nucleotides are TGTGCCAGCTCACCACCTAGCGGGAGTATCCACGAGCAGTACTTC. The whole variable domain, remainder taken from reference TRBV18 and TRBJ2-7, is NAGVMQNPRHLVRRRGQEARLRCSPMKGHSHVYWYRQLPEEGLKFMVYLQKENIIDESGMPKERFSAEFPKEGPSILRIQQVVRGDSAAYFCASSPPSGSIHEQYFGPGTRLTVT.

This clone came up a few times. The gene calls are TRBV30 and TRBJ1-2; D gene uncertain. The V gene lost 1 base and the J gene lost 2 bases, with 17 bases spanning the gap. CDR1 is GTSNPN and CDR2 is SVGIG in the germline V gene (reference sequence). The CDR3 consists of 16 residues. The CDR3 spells CAWSDGGSSSNYGYTF. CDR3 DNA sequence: TGTGCCTGGAGTGATGGAGGGTCCAGTTCGAACTATGGCTACACCTTC.

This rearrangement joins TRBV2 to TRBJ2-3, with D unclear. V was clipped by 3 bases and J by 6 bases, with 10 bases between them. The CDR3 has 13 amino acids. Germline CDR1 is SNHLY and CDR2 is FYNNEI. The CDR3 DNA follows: TGTGCCAGCAGTGACAAGCTTTCGGATACGCAGTATTTT. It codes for CASSDKLSDTQYF.

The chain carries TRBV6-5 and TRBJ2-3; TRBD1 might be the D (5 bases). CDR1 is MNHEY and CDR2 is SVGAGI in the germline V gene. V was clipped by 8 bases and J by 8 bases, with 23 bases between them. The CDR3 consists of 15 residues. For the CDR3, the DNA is TGTGCCAGCGCCGCTGCGTCCCCGGTCAGGGTTACGCAGTATTTT. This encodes CASAAASPVRVTQYF.

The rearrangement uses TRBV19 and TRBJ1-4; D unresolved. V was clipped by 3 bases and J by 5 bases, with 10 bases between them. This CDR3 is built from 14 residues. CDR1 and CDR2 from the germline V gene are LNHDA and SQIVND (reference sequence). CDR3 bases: TGTGCCAGTAGTATGGGCAGGCGCAATGAAAAACTGTTTTTT. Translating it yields CASSMGRRNEKLFF.

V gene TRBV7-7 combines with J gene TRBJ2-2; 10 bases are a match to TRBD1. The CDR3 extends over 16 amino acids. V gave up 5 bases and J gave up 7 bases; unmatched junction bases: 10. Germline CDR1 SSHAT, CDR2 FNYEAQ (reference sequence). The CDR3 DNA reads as TGTGCCAGCAGCCGCACCGGGACAGGGGTTATCGGGGAGCTGTTTTTT. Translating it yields CASSRTGTGVIGELFF.

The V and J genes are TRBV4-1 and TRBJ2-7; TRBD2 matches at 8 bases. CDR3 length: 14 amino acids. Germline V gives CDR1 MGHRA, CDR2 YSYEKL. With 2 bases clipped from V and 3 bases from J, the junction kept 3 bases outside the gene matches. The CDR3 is CASSQPGLDYEQYF. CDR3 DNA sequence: TGCGCCAGCAGCCAACCGGGACTAGACTACGAGCAGTACTTC.

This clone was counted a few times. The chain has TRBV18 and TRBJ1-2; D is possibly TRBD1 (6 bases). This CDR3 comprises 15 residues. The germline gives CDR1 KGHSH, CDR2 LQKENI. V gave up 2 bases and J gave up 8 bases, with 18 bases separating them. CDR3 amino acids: CASSPGSRGSWGYTF. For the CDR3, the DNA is TGTGCCAGCTCACCAGGAAGCAGGGGCTCTTGGGGCTACACCTTC.

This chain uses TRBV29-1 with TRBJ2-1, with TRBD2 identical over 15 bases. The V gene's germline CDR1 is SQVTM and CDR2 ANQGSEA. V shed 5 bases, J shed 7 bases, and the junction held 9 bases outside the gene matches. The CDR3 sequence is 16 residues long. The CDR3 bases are TGCAGCGTTCAAAGCGGACTAGCGGGGGGGCAGAATGAGCAGTTCTTC. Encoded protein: CSVQSGLAGGQNEQFF.

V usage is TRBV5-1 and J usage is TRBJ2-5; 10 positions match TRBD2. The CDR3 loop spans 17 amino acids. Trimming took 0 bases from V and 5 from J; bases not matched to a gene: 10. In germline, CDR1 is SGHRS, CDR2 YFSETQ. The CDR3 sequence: CASSLGTSGLPGETQYF. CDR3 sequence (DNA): TGCGCCAGCAGCTTGGGGACTAGCGGCCTCCCGGGGGAGACCCAGTACTTC.

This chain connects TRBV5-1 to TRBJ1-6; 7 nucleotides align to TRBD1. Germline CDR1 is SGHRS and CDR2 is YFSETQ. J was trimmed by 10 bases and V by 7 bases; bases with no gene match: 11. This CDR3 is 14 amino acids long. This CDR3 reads CASQNGTVWSPLHF. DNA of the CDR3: TGCGCCAGCCAAAACGGGACAGTCTGGTCACCCCTCCACTTT.

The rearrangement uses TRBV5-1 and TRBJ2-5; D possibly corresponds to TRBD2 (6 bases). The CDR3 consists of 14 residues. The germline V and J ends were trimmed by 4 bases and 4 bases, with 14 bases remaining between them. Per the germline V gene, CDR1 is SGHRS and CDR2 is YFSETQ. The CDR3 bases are TGCGCCAGCAGCCGGAGACTAGTTAGAGAGACCCAGTACTTC. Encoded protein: CASSRRLVRETQYF.

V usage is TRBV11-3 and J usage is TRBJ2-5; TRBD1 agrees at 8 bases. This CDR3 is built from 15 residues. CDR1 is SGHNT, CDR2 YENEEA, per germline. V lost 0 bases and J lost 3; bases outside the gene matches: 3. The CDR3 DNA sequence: TGTGCCAGCAGCTTAGAACAGGGGGACAAAGAGACCCAGTACTTC. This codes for CASSLEQGDKETQYF. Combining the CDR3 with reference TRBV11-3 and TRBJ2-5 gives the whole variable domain EAGVVQSPRYKIIEKKQPVAFWCNPISGHNTLYWYLQNLGQGPELLIRYENEEAVDDSQLPKDRFSAERLKGVDSTLKIQPAELGDSAVYLCASSLEQGDKETQYFGPGTRLLVL.

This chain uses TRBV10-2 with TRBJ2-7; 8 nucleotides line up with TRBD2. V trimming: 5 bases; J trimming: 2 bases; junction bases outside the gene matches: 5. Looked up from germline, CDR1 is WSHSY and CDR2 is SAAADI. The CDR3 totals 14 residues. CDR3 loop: CASSRSGGTYEQYF. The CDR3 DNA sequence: TGCGCCAGCAGTAGGAGCGGGGGTACCTACGAGCAGTACTTC.